This TCR beta chain is from a study of blood T cell repertoires in COVID-19. Of note for this clone: An end of the junction differs from the germline gene, which may be a read error.

Sequenced by immunoSEQ multiplex PCR; TCRdb stores in-frame clones only, minus some. This sample has 95,000 to 100,000 clones, with about 91% found just once. The CDR3 totals 14 residues. Germline-derived CDR1 and CDR2 are KGHSH and LQKENI. The source material was peripheral blood. The clonotype was recovered from a man aged 45-65 years with acute or convalescent COVID-19. This rearrangement joins TRBV18 to TRBJ1-4; 7 nucleotides match TRBD1. The CDR3 nucleotides read TGTGTCAGCTCCTCCGGGACAGCTAATGAAAAACTGTTTTTT. As protein: CVSSSGTANEKLFF. Supplemented by reference TRBV18 and TRBJ1-4, the full variable domain reads NAGVMQNPRHLVRRRGQEARLRCSPMKGHSHVYWYRQLPEEGLKFMVYLQKENIIDESGMPKERFSAEFPKEGPSILRIQQVVRGDSAAYFCVSSSGTANEKLFFGSGTQLSVL.